This T cell receptor (beta chain) came from a study of T cell responses to AZD1222 COVID-19 vaccine. Study conclusions and caveats: Clonal diversity was possibly underestimated; the donors were predominantly white British and more often female. Spike-spanning, vaccine-associated CD4 TCRs were dominant at 160-218 and 743-854.

This clone appeared a few times. Its antigen is undetermined. Only in-frame clones appear in the TCRdb table, and some are missing; sequencing was by immunoSEQ multiplex PCR. The table records around 160,000 clones, roughly nine tenths of them present only once. Combined were second doses at about 4 or about 12 weeks. Germline values: CDR1 GTSNPN, CDR2 SVGIG (reference sequence). V shed 3 bases, J shed 14 bases, and the junction held 12 bases outside the gene matches. CDR3 length equals 14 residues. The sequences come from peripheral blood, collected 28 days after the second AZD1222 dose. This receptor was obtained from an adult who received the AZD1222 COVID-19 vaccine. The V gene is TRBV30, the J gene TRBJ2-1; TRBD2 agrees at 11 bases. The DNA of the CDR3 is TGTGCCTGGAGGGCAAATAGCGGGGGGGCCCCGAAGTTCTTC. Translated, it gives CAWRANSGGAPKFF.